This T cell receptor beta chain emerged from a study of blood T cell repertoires in COVID-19. Whole-study context: Some COVID-19 samples were acute and others convalescent; all came from the United States, Italy and Spain.

Per the study methods: Reference gene primers were amplified, and this amplification served to estimate nucleated cell counts. Libraries were prepared by immunoSEQ multiplex PCR; TCRdb keeps only in-frame clonotypes and omits some of them. V, J and clone size are those of that table, while D and trimming were read from the DNA. The table lists fewer than 350,000 clones, around 86% of them singletons. V lost 3 bases, J lost 5 bases, and 7 bases stayed unmatched. CDR1 and CDR2 from the germline V gene are MDHEN and SYDVKM. The CDR3 totals 15 residues. This rearrangement joins TRBV28 to TRBJ2-5; 9 positions match TRBD2. This clonotype was obtained from a woman aged 35 to 49 with acute COVID-19. The source material was PBMCs or T cells enriched from blood (not recorded which). CDR3 coding DNA: TGTGCCAGCAGTTTCTGGGCGGGAGGGGAGGAGACCCAGTACTTC. Its translation: CASSFWAGGEETQYF.